The 19 T cell receptor beta chains below come from one sample, sequenced in a study of identical twins. One entry per CDR3 protein results from TCRdb running MiXCR on the 5' RACE reads. The sample lists approximately 350,000 distinct CDR3 sequences, 9% to 15% occurring once. The same sample was also used in a study of yellow fever vaccine responses in identical twins.

Source material: CD8+ T cells sorted from blood. These receptor sequences come from a woman between 18 and 30 years old in good health.

This clonotype was seen at least ten times. V gene TRBV7-9 combines with J gene TRBJ1-1; D is perhaps TRBD1 (5 bases). Germline V gene data show CDR1 as SEHNR and CDR2 as FQNEAQ (reference sequence). V was pared by 7 bases and J by 1 base, with 16 bases between. The CDR3 covers 15 residues. The CDR3 sequence: CASTTSGTANTEAFF. Here the CDR3 DNA reads TGTGCCAGCACTACGTCCGGGACGGCGAACACTGAAGCTTTCTTT.

This rearrangement joins TRBV10-3 to TRBJ2-1, with 8 positions matching TRBD2. The germline V gene has CDR1 ENHRY and CDR2 SYGVKD. The CDR3 has 13 amino acids. The trim removed 6 bases at V and 6 bases at J, leaving 4 bases unmatched. CDR3 sequence (DNA): TGTGCCATCAGACTAGCGGAACCCAATGAGCAGTTCTTC. The encoded protein is CAIRLAEPNEQFF.

This chain connects TRBV27 to TRBJ2-7; TRBD1 matches 8 bases. This CDR3 is built from 15 residues. Trimming at V came to 3 bases and at J to 4 bases, leaving 8 bases not matched to a gene. The germline gives CDR1 MNHEY, CDR2 SMNVEV (reference sequence). CDR3 protein: CASSLAVTGAYEQYF. The CDR3 DNA reads as TGTGCCAGCAGTTTGGCGGTGACAGGGGCGTACGAGCAGTACTTC.

The table lists this clonotype with many counts. This chain uses TRBV29-1 with TRBJ2-6, with D perhaps assigned TRBD1 or TRBD2 (5 bases each). The V gene's germline CDR1 is SQVTM and CDR2 ANQGSEA. The CDR3 has 14 amino acids. V shed 3 bases and J shed 4 bases, with 10 bases lying between them. The CDR3 loop is CSVDEGMGANVLTF. The CDR3 DNA reads TGCAGCGTTGACGAGGGGATGGGGGCCAACGTCCTGACTTTC. Full variable domain (outside the CDR3, taken from reference TRBV29-1 and TRBJ2-6): SAVISQKPSRDICQRGTSLTIQCQVDSQVTMMFWYRQQPGQSLTLIATANQGSEATYESGFVIDKFPISRPNLTFSTLTVSNMSPEDSSIYLCSVDEGMGANVLTFGAGSRLTVL.

CDR3 sequence (DNA): TGTGCCAGCAGGGTTAGCGGGAGAGGAAGTGCGGATACGCAGTATTTT. It translates to CASRVSGRGSADTQYF. The chain is built from TRBV2 and TRBJ2-3, with TRBD2 identical over 9 bases. CDR1 SNHLY and CDR2 FYNNEI come from the germline V gene. Trimming cost V 6 bases and J 6 bases; bases outside gene matches: 13. The CDR3 sequence is 16 residues long.

This clonotype was recorded many times. The rearrangement uses TRBV12-3 or TRBV12-4 and TRBJ2-1, with 11 nucleotides matching TRBD1. V shed 6 bases and J 8 bases; nucleotides not matched to a gene: 9. The CDR3 contains 15 residues. CDR3 protein: CASRLRTGGSDEQFF. The CDR3 DNA reads TGTGCCAGCAGGCTACGGACAGGGGGCTCGGATGAGCAGTTCTTC.

This clonotype has a handful of counts. The chain recombines TRBV20-1 with TRBJ2-1, with D maybe TRBD2 (5 bases). Germline V lookup: CDR1 DFQATT, CDR2 SNEGSKA (reference sequence). The length of the CDR3 is 13 residues. V was pared by 5 bases and J by 4 bases, with 12 bases between. CDR3 sequence reads: CSAPQTSYNEQFF. Written as DNA, the CDR3 is TGCAGTGCTCCCCAAACTAGTTACAATGAGCAGTTCTTC.

A few counts support this clonotype. The chain couples TRBV7-9 to TRBJ1-2, with TRBD1 matching over 7 bases. CDR3 size: 13 residues. CDR1 and CDR2 (germline): SEHNR, FQNEAQ (reference sequence). The trim removed 4 bases at V and 7 bases at J, leaving 6 bases unmatched. The DNA for the CDR3 is TGTGCCAGCAGCTCGACAGGGATGGTTGGCTACACCTTC. This encodes CASSSTGMVGYTF.

Details on this clonotype: It may be a read error: a sequence one base away is much more abundant. The chain links TRBV6-5 to TRBJ2-2; weak D call: TRBD2 (6 bases). V was trimmed by 8 bases and J by 5 bases, leaving 15 bases between them. The CDR3 has 14 residues. Germline CDR1 is MNHEY and CDR2 is SVGAGI. The CDR3 here is CASGNGGGTGELFF. The CDR3 DNA sequence: TGTGCCAGCGGTAACGGAGGAGGGACCGGGGAGCTGTTTTTT.

This clonotype was picked up a small number of times. The CDR3 region is CASTIAGGQETQYF. CDR3 DNA: TGCGCCAGCACCATAGCGGGGGGACAAGAGACCCAGTACTTC. The J gene is TRBJ2-5, the V gene TRBV10-2, with 10 bases that match TRBD2. Per the germline V gene, CDR1 is WSHSY and CDR2 is SAAADI. V dropped 7 bases and J dropped 2; count of bases not matched to a gene: 4. This CDR3 is 14 amino acids long.

This clonotype was counted between two and nine times. DNA for the CDR3: TGTGCCAGCAGCTTCTCCGGGACAGGGTGGAATGAGCAGTTCTTC. Amino acid sequence: CASSFSGTGWNEQFF. This chain connects TRBV7-9 to TRBJ2-1; 9 positions agree with TRBD1. Trimming took 3 bases from V and 7 from J; bases not matched to a gene: 7. This CDR3 is built from 15 residues. Germline V gene lookup returns CDR1 SEHNR and CDR2 FQNEAQ (reference sequence).

The chain recombines TRBV7-8 with TRBJ2-2, with D possibly TRBD2 on 5 matching bases. This CDR3 is 14 amino acids long. The germline V gene has CDR1 SGHVS and CDR2 FQNEAQ. V gave up 4 bases and J gave up 3 bases, with 9 bases separating them. Here the CDR3 DNA reads TGTGCCAGCAGCTCGGCTAGCTACACCGGGGAGCTGTTTTTT. Residues: CASSSASYTGELFF.

This clonotype was observed at least ten times. The chain couples TRBV5-1 to TRBJ1-1; D remains ambiguous. V was trimmed by 2 bases and J by 2 bases, leaving 10 bases between them. The germline V gene encodes CDR1 SGHRS and CDR2 YFSETQ. The CDR3 runs 14 residues. The CDR3 bases are TGCGCCAGCAGCTTCGGAGGGCCAAACACTGAAGCTTTCTTT. Encoded protein: CASSFGGPNTEAFF.

The chain employs TRBV27 and TRBJ1-6, with D possibly matching TRBD1 (6 bases). The CDR3 covers 16 residues. Germline V lookup: CDR1 MNHEY, CDR2 SMNVEV (reference sequence). Deletions cut 6 bases from V and 6 bases from J, with 18 bases between. For the CDR3, the DNA is TGTGCCAGCAGAGGGTCTTGGGGGGCTATTAATTCACCCCTCCACTTT. Amino acids: CASRGSWGAINSPLHF.

This clonotype was recorded at least ten times. V and J are TRBV12-3 or TRBV12-4 and TRBJ1-5; no reliable D call. This CDR3 has 16 residues. V gave up 3 bases and J gave up 2 bases, with 14 bases separating them. This CDR3 reads CASSFYPFGGNQPQHF. Here the CDR3 DNA reads TGTGCCAGCAGTTTTTATCCCTTTGGTGGCAATCAGCCCCAGCATTTT.

This clonotype was seen ten or more times. The chain employs TRBV5-1 and TRBJ1-1; 8 nucleotides agree with TRBD1. This CDR3 spans 17 amino acids. Germline assignment: CDR1 SGHRS and CDR2 YFSETQ. After removal of 0 bases from V and 0 bases from J, the junction contained 7 bases not matched to a gene. The CDR3 here is CASSLEGQGAMNTEAFF. CDR3 in DNA: TGCGCCAGCAGCTTGGAAGGACAGGGAGCCATGAACACTGAAGCTTTCTTT.

The chain has TRBV28 and TRBJ2-7, with D maybe TRBD1 (5 bases). CDR1 MDHEN and CDR2 SYDVKM come from the germline V gene. Trimming shortened V by 5 bases and J by 7 bases, and 18 bases separated the two germline ends. CDR3 length: 14 residues. The CDR3 DNA is TGTGCCAGCAGTAATCTTTCAGGGCTGCGAGAGCAGTACTTC. It yields the protein CASSNLSGLREQYF.

Only a few counts were recorded for this clonotype. The chain has TRBV7-9 and TRBJ2-5; 7 nucleotides agree with TRBD2. After removal of 1 base from V and 2 bases from J, the junction contained 7 bases not matched to a gene. This CDR3 has 16 residues. Germline V gives CDR1 SEHNR, CDR2 FQNEAQ (reference sequence). The CDR3 DNA reads TGTGCCAGCAGCTTAGGGCTAGCGGCAGATCAAGAGACCCAGTACTTC. It translates to CASSLGLAADQETQYF.

The chain uses TRBV13 and TRBJ2-1; 8 bases line up with TRBD2. The CDR3 runs to 17 residues. The germline V gene has CDR1 PRHDT and CDR2 FYEKMQ (reference sequence). V lost 1 base, J lost 7 bases, and 12 bases stayed unmatched. CDR3 nucleotide sequence: TGTGCCAGCAGCTTAGACCCTCCCGGGGGGGCTCTTAATGAGCAGTTCTTC. Translated, it gives CASSLDPPGGALNEQFF.